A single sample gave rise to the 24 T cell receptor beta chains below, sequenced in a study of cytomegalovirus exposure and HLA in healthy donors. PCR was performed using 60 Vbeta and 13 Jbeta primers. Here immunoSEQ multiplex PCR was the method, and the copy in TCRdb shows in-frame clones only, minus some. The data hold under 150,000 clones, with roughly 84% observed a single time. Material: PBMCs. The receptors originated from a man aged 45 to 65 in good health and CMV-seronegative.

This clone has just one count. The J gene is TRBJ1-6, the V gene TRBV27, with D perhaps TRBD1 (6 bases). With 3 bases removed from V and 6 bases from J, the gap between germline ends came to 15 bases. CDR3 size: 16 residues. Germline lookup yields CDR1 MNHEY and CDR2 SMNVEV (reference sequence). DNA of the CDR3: TGTGCCAGCAGTTTGCACCCAGACAGGCCTAATTCACCCCTCCACTTT. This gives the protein CASSLHPDRPNSPLHF.

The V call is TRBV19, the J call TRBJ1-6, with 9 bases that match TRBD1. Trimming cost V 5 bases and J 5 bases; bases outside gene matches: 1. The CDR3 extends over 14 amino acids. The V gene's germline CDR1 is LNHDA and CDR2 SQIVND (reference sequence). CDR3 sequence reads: CASSWTGDNSPLHF. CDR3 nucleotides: TGTGCCAGTAGTTGGACAGGGGATAATTCACCCCTCCACTTT. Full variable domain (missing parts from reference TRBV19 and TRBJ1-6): DGGITQSPKYLFRKEGQNVTLSCEQNLNHDAMYWYRQDPGQGLRLIYYSQIVNDFQKGDIAEGYSVSREKKESFPLTVTSAQKNPTAFYLCASSWTGDNSPLHFGNGTRLTVT.

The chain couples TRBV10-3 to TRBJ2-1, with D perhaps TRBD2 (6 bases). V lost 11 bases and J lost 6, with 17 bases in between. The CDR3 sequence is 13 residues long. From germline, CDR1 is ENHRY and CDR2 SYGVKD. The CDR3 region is CAVKDLRGNEQFF. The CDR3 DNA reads TGTGCCGTCAAAGACTTGCGGGGCAATGAGCAGTTCTTC.

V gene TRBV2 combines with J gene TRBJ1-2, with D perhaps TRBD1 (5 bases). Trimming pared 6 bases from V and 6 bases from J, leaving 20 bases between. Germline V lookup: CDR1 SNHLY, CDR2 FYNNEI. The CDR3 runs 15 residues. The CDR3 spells CASSLRQRNPHGYTF. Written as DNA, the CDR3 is TGTGCCAGCAGCCTGCGACAGAGGAATCCACATGGCTACACCTTC.

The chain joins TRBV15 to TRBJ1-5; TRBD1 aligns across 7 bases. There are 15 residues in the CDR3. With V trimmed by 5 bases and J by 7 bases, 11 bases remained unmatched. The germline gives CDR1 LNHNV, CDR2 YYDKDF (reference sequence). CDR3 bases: TGTGCCACCAGCGGGCAGCCACAGGGGTTCCAGCCCCAGCATTTT. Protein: CATSGQPQGFQPQHF.

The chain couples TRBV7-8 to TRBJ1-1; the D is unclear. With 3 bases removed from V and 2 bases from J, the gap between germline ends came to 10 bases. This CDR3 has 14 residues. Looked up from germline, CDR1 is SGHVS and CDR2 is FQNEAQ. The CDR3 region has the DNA TGTGCCAGCAGCTTTTATTCCGTAAACACTGAAGCTTTCTTT. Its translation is CASSFYSVNTEAFF.

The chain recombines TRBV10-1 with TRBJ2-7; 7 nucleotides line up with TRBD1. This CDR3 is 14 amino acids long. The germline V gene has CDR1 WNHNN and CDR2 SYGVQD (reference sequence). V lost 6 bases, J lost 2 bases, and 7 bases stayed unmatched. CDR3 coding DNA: TGCGCCAGCAGCGAGACAGGGTACCCCTACGAGCAGTACTTC. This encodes CASSETGYPYEQYF.

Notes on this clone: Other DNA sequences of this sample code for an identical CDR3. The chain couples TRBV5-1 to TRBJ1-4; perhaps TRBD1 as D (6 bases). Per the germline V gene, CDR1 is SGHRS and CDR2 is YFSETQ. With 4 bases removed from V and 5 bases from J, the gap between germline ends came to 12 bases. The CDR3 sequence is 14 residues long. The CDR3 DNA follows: TGCGCCAGCAGCCTAGACAGGTTCAATGAAAAACTGTTTTTT. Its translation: CASSLDRFNEKLFF.

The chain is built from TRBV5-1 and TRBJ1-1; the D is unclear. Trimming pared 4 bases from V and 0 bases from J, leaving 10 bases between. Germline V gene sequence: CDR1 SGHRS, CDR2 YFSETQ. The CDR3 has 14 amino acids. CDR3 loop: CASSPANMNTEAFF. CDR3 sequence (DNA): TGCGCCAGCAGCCCCGCTAATATGAACACTGAAGCTTTCTTT.

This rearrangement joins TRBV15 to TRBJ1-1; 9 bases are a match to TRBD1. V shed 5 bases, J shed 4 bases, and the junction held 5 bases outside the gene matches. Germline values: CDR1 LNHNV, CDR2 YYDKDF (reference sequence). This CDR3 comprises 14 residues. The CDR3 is CATSARTGVTEAFF. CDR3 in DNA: TGTGCCACCAGCGCACGGACAGGGGTCACTGAAGCTTTCTTT.

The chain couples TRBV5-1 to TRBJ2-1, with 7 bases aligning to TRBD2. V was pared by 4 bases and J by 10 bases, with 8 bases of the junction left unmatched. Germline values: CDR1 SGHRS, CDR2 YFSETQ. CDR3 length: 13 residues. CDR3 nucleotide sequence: TGCGCCAGCAGCGGGGGGGGGACTGGGGAGCAGTTCTTC. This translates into CASSGGGTGEQFF.

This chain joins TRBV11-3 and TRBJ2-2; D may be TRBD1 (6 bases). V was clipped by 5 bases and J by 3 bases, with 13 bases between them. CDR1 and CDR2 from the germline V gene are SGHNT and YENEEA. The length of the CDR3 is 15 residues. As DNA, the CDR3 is TGTGCCAGCAGCCCAGGGACAACTTACACCGGGGAGCTGTTTTTT. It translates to CASSPGTTYTGELFF.

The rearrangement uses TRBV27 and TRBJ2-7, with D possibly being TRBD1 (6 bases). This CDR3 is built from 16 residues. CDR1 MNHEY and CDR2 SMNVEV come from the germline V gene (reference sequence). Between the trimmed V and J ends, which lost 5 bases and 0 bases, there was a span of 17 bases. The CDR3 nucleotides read TGTGCCAGCAGTCCCTCCAACGGACAGTTCTCCTACGAGCAGTACTTC. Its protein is CASSPSNGQFSYEQYF.

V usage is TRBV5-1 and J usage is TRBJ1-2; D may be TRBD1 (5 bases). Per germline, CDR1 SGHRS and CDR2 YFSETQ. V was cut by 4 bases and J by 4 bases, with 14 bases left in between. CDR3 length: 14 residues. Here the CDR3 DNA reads TGCGCCAGCAGCAAAACGACAGACTCCTATGGCTACACCTTC. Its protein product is CASSKTTDSYGYTF.

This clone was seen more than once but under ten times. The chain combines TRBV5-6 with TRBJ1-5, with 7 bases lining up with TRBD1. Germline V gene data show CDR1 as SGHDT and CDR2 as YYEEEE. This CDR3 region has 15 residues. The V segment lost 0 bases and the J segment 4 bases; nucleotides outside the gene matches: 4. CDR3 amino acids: CASSLGAQGNQPQHF. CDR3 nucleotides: TGTGCCAGCAGCTTGGGGGCACAGGGGAATCAGCCCCAGCATTTT.

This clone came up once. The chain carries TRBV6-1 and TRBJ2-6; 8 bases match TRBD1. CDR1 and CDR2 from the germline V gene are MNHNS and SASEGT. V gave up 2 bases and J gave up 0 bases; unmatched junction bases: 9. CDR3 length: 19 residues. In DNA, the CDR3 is TGTGCCAGCAGTGAAAGGGGCAACAGGGGGTTCTCTGGGGCCAACGTCCTGACTTTC. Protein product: CASSERGNRGFSGANVLTF.

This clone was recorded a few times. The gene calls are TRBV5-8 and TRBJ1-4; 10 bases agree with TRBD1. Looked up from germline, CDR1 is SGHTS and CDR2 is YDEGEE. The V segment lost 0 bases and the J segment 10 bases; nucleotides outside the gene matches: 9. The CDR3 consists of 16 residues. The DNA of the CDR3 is TGTGCCAGCAGCTTGGTGGCGGGACAGGGGTCGGGAAAACTGTTTTTT. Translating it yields CASSLVAGQGSGKLFF.

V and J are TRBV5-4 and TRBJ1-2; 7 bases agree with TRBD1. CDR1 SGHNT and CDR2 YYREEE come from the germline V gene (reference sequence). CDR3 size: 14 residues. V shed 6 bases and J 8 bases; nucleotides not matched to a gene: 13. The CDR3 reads CASTPLEGAGGYTF. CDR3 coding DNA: TGTGCCAGCACTCCACTGGAGGGGGCTGGCGGCTACACCTTC. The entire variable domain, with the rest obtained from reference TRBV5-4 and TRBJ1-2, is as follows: ETGVTQSPTHLIKTRGQQVTLRCSSQSGHNTVSWYQQALGQGPQFIFQYYREEENGRGNFPPRFSGLQFPNYSSELNVNALELDDSALYLCASTPLEGAGGYTFGSGTRLTVV.

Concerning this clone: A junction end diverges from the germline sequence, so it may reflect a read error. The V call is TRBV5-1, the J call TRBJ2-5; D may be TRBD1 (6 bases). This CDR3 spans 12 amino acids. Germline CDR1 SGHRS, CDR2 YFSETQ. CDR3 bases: TGCGCCCGCAGGGACATTAAAGAGACCCAGTACTTC. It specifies CARRDIKETQYF.

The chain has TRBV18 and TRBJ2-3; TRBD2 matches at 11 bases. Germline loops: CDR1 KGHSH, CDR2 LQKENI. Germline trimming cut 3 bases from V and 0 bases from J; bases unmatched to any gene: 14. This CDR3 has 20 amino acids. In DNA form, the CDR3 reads TGTGCCAGCTCACCGACTATGACACTAGCGGGGGTTCCAAGCACAGATACGCAGTATTTT. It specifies CASSPTMTLAGVPSTDTQYF.

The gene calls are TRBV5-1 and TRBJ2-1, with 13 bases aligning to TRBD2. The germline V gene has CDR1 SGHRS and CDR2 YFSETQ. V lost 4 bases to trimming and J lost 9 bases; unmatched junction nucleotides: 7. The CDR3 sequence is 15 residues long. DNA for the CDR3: TGCGCCAGCAGCCCTACTAGCGGGGGGGCCATTGAGCAGTTCTTC. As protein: CASSPTSGGAIEQFF.

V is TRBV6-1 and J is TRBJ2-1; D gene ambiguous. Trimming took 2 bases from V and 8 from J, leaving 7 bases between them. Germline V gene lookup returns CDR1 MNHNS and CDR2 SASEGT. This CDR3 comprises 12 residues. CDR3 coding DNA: TGTGCCAGCAGTGAACAGGCTTATGAGCAGTTCTTC. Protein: CASSEQAYEQFF.

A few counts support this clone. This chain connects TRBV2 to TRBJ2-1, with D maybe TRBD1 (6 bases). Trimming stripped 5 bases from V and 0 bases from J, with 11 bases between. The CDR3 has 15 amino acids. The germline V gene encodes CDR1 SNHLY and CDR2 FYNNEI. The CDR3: CASSKQGSSYNEQFF. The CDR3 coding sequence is TGTGCCAGCAGTAAACAGGGTAGCTCCTACAATGAGCAGTTCTTC.

The CDR3 DNA reads TGCAGCGCTAACCTCGGGACAGGGGGCACTGAAGCTTTCTTT. Translated: CSANLGTGGTEAFF. The rearrangement links TRBV29-1 to TRBJ1-1; 11 nucleotides line up with TRBD1. V was clipped by 7 bases and J by 4 bases; unmatched bases: 8. The CDR3 runs 14 residues. Looked up from germline, CDR1 is SQVTM and CDR2 is ANQGSEA. Full variable domain (outside the CDR3, taken from reference TRBV29-1 and TRBJ1-1): SAVISQKPSRDICQRGTSLTIQCQVDSQVTMMFWYRQQPGQSLTLIATANQGSEATYESGFVIDKFPISRPNLTFSTLTVSNMSPEDSSIYLCSANLGTGGTEAFFGQGTRLTVV.